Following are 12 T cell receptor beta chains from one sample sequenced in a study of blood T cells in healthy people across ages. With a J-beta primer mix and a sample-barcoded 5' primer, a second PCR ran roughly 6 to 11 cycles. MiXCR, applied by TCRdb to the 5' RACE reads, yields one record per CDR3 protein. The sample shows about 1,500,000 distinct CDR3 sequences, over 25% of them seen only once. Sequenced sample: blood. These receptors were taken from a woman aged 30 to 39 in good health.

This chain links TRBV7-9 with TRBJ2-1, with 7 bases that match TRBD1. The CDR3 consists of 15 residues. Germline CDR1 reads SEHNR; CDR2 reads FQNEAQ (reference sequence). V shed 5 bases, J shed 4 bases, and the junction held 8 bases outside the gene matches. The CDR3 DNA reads TGTGCCAGCAGCCGACAGGGAGCGAAGTACAATGAGCAGTTCTTC. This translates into CASSRQGAKYNEQFF.

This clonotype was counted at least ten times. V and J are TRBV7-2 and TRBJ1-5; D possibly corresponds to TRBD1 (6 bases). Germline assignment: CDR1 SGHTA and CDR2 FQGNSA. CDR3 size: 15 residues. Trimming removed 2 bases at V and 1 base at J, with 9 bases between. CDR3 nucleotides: TGTGCCAGCAGCTTAAGGGGGGAGAGCAATCAGCCCCAGCATTTT. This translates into CASSLRGESNQPQHF.

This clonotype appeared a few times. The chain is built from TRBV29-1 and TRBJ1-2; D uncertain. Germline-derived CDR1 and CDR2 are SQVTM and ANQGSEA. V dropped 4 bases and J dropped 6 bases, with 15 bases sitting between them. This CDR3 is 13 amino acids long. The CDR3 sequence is CSVVSGEVHGYTF. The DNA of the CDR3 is TGCAGCGTTGTTAGTGGTGAGGTGCATGGCTACACCTTC.

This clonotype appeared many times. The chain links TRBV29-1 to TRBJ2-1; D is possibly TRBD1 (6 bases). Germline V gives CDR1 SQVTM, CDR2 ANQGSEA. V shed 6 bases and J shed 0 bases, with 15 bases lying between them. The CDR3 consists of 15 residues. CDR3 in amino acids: CSVFQGSSSYNEQFF. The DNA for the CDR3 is TGCAGCGTATTCCAGGGGTCTAGCTCCTACAATGAGCAGTTCTTC.

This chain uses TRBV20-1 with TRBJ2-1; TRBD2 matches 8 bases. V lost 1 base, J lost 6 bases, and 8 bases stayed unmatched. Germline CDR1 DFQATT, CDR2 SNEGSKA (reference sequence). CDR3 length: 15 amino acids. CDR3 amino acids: CSARAGTRRVNEQFF. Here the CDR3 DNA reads TGCAGTGCTAGAGCTGGGACTAGAAGGGTCAATGAGCAGTTCTTC.

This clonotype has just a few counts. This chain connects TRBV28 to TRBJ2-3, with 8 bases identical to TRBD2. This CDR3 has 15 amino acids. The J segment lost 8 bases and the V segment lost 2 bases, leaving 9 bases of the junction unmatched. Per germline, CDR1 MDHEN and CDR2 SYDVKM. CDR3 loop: CASSLVPGGLGTQYF. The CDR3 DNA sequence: TGTGCCAGCAGTTTAGTGCCGGGGGGGCTGGGTACGCAGTATTTT.

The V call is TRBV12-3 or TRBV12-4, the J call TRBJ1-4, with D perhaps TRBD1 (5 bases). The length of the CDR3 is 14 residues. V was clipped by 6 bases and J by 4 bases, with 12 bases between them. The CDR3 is CASRPGPDNEKLFF. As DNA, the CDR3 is TGTGCCAGCAGGCCGGGGCCCGATAATGAAAAACTGTTTTTT.

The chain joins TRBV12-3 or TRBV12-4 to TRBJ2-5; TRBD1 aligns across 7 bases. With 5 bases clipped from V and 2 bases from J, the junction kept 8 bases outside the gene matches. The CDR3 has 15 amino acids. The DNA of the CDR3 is TGTGCCAGCAGTAAAGAGACAGGGTGGCAAGAGACCCAGTACTTC. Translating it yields CASSKETGWQETQYF.

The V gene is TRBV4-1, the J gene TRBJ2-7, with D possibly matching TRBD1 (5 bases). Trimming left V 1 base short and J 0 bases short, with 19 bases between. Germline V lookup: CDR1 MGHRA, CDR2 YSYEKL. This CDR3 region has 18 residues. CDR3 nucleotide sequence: TGCGCCAGCAGCCAAGGTACTCGCCCAGGGTATACCTCCTACGAGCAGTACTTC. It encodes CASSQGTRPGYTSYEQYF.

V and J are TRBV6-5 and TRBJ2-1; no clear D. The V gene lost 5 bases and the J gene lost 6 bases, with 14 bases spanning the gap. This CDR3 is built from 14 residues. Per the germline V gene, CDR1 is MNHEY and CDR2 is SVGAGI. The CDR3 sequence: CASSPWQTPNEQFF. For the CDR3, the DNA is TGTGCCAGCAGTCCTTGGCAGACCCCCAATGAGCAGTTCTTC.

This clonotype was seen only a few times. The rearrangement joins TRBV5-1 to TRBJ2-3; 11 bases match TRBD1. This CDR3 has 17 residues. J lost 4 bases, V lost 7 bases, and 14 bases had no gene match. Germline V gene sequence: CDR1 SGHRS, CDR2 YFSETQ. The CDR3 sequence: CASRLTPGTGGADTQYF. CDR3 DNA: TGCGCCAGCCGCCTCACCCCCGGGACAGGGGGTGCAGATACGCAGTATTTT.

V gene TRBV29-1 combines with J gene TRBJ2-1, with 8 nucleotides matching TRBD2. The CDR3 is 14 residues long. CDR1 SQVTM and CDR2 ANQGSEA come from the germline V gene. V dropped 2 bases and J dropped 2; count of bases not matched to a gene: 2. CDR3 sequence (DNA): TGCAGCGTTGAAACGGGAGGGACCTACAATGAGCAGTTCTTC. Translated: CSVETGGTYNEQFF.